This T cell receptor beta chain derives from a study of human T cells and chemical hapten exposure. About the study: For the roughly 26-week duration of the study, patients were given weekly doses of diphenylcyclopropenone on the scalp. A mostly female patient group had alopecia areata, totalis or universalis.

TCRdb re-analysed the RACE reads in MiXCR, keeping a single row per CDR3 protein. Found here are roughly 180,000 distinct CDR3 sequences, approximately 15% of them singletons; the top ten hold about 1.7%. Time point given: patch test 1, 2 weeks after DPC sensitization. Indicated treatment: therapeutic diphenylcyclopropenone sensitization with weekly scalp DPC. The CDR3 covers 15 residues. The J segment lost 8 bases and the V segment lost 2 bases, leaving 9 bases of the junction unmatched. CDR1 and CDR2 (germline): MDHEN, SYDVKM. This receptor was obtained from a woman aged 25 to 39 with alopecia areata. Some clones in this sample may be carry-over from other donors' samples. The chain has TRBV28 and TRBJ1-2, with 9 positions matching TRBD1. Material: whole blood, obtained in connection with sensitization to the hapten diphenylcyclopropenone (DPC). The CDR3 loop reads CASSLPGQGLGGYTF. In DNA form, the CDR3 reads TGTGCCAGCAGTTTACCGGGACAGGGTCTGGGAGGCTACACCTTC.